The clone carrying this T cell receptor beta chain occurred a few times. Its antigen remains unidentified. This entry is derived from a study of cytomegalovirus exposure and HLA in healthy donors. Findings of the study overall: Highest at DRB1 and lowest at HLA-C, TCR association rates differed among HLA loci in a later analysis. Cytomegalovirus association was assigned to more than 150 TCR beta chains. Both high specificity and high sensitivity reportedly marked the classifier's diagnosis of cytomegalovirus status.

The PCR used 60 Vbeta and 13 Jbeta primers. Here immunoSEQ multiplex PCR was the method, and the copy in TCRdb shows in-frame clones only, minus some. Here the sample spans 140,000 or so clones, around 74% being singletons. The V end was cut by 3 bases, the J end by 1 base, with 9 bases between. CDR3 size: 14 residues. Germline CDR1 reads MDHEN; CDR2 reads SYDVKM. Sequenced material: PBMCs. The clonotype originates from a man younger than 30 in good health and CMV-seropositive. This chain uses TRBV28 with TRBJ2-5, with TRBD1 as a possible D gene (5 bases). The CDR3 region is CASSLAGSQETQYF. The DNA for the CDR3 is TGTGCCAGCAGTTTGGCAGGGTCCCAAGAGACCCAGTACTTC.